This T cell receptor (beta chain) was sequenced in a study of regulatory T cells in long-lasting Graves disease. General study findings and limits: Favoring TRBV28, TRBJ1-2 and TRBJ2-5 was a feature seen in persistent disease.

Looked up from germline, CDR1 is LGHDT and CDR2 is YNNKEL (reference sequence). The V end lost 0 bases, the J end lost 14 bases, and 17 bases lay between the germline ends. This CDR3 has 14 amino acids. The time point here: newly diagnosed GD, antithyroid drugs for less than 3 months. Construction of the TCR library relied on RNA isolated from PBMCs. Criteria from the American Thyroid Association guidelines were applied to diagnose Graves' disease. This clonotype was seen many times. Antigen specificity is unknown. Libraries of TCR beta came from iRepertoire HTBI primers plus Arm-PCR of CDR3 regions. TCRdb ran MiXCR on the multiplex PCR reads and lists one entry per CDR3 protein. The table lists about 240,000 distinct CDR3 sequences, around 20% of them singletons.

This clonotype was sampled from a female donor with Graves disease. Specimen: peripheral blood mononuclear cells (PBMCs), collected at new diagnosis, from a patient treated with antithyroid drugs. The rearrangement uses TRBV3-1 and TRBJ2-1; TRBD1 might be the D (5 bases). The CDR3 sequence: CASSQEVWEQAKFF. CDR3 nucleotide sequence: TGTGCCAGCAGCCAAGAGGTTTGGGAACAGGCTAAGTTCTTC.